Listed here is a single TCR beta chain. Its target is unknown. This record belongs to a study of blood T cells in healthy people across ages. Germline CDR1 MNHNS, CDR2 SASEGT. V lost 0 bases to trimming and J lost 10 bases, with 19 bases between them. The CDR3 runs 16 residues. Combining a sample-barcoded 5' primer with a J-beta primer mix, a second PCR ran for about 6 to 12 cycles. Using its own MiXCR run on the 5' RACE reads, TCRdb lists one record per CDR3 protein. The sample holds 1.6 million or so distinct CDR3 sequences, roughly 32% seen once. Points from the study as a whole: Shifts in expanded clonotypes may have been confounded by donor CMV status, which was unknown. Aged donors had fewer naive CD4+ cells and lower diversity than long-lived donors.

V is TRBV6-1 and J is TRBJ2-1; a possible D gene is TRBD1 (7 bases). The sample taken for sequencing was blood. The sequence was obtained from a woman aged 25 to 39 in good health. The CDR3 bases are TGTGCCAGCAGTGAAGCGGGAGGACAGGCCCTCTACGAGCAGTTCTTC. It specifies CASSEAGGQALYEQFF.